The source of this T cell receptor beta chain is a study of blood T cell repertoires in COVID-19. About the study: The United States, Italy and Spain provided the acute and convalescent COVID-19 samples.

Source study methods: Nucleated cell number was recorded as an estimate derived from reference gene primer amplification. The table came from immunoSEQ multiplex PCR; TCRdb's copy has only in-frame clones and leaves some out. V and J calls and clone size are copied from that table; D and trimming were computed from the DNA. The sample records around 200,000 clones, less than 90% being singletons. The germline gives CDR1 SEHNR, CDR2 FQNEAQ (reference sequence). This CDR3 is 14 amino acids long. The trim removed 2 bases at V and 5 bases at J, leaving 6 bases unmatched. This chain uses TRBV7-9 with TRBJ2-7; TRBD1 agrees at 7 bases. Sequenced sample: peripheral blood. The clonotype was recovered from a woman aged 40 to 55 with acute or convalescent COVID-19. The CDR3 DNA reads TGTGCCAGCAGCTTAAACGACAGGGTCCACGAGCAGTACTTC. Its translation is CASSLNDRVHEQYF.